One sample yielded the 32 T cell receptor beta chains listed below, sequenced in a study of blood T cell repertoires in COVID-19. Libraries were prepared by immunoSEQ multiplex PCR; TCRdb keeps only in-frame clonotypes and omits some of them. The top ten clones hold 0.9% to 1.5% of a sample with about 380,000 clones, 70% to 90% of them seen once. Sequenced: PBMCs or T cells enriched from blood (not recorded which). Every receptor here comes from a woman in her late teens or twenties who had recovered from COVID-19.

This sequence joins TRBV7-9 and TRBJ2-7; 10 bases match TRBD1. This CDR3 is built from 14 residues. Germline V gene lookup returns CDR1 SEHNR and CDR2 FQNEAQ (reference sequence). V shed 6 bases and J 4 bases; nucleotides not matched to a gene: 6. CDR3 sequence reads: CASSRQGASYEQYF. The CDR3 DNA reads as TGTGCCAGCAGTCGACAGGGGGCCTCTTACGAGCAGTACTTC.

The V call is TRBV30, the J call TRBJ1-6; D may be TRBD1 (6 bases). Germline-derived CDR1 and CDR2 are GTSNPN and SVGIG (reference sequence). The CDR3 runs 19 residues. The germline V and J ends were trimmed by 0 bases and 0 bases, with 18 bases remaining between them. CDR3 sequence: CAWSVLAGGLSSYNSPLHF. The DNA of the CDR3 is TGTGCCTGGAGTGTGTTAGCTGGGGGCCTCAGCTCCTATAATTCACCCCTCCACTTT.

The V call is TRBV24-1, the J call TRBJ1-2; the match to TRBD1 covers 7 bases. Germline CDR1 is KGHDR and CDR2 is SFDVKD. The CDR3 consists of 14 residues. V dropped 4 bases and J dropped 3; count of bases not matched to a gene: 4. CDR3 residues: CATSDFDRDYGYTF. The CDR3 nucleotides are TGTGCCACCAGTGACTTTGACAGGGACTATGGCTACACCTTC.

On this clone: Other DNA sequences in this specimen translate into the identical CDR3. This rearrangement joins TRBV5-1 to TRBJ1-2, with D perhaps TRBD1 (5 bases). Trimming stripped 1 base from V and 4 bases from J, with 8 bases between. CDR1 and CDR2 (germline): SGHRS, YFSETQ. This CDR3 region has 13 residues. CDR3 bases: TGCGCCAGCAGCTTGCGGCAGGGCTATGGCTACACCTTC. Amino acid sequence: CASSLRQGYGYTF.

The chain recombines TRBV7-8 with TRBJ2-1; D remains unclear. Germline values: CDR1 SGHVS, CDR2 FQNEAQ. CDR3 size: 15 residues. Between the trimmed V and J ends, which lost 2 bases and 0 bases, there was a span of 8 bases. CDR3 coding DNA: TGTGCCAGCAGCTTAAAAGTGAGCTCCTACAATGAGCAGTTCTTC. It is translated as CASSLKVSSYNEQFF.

The rearrangement links TRBV30 to TRBJ2-1, with D perhaps matching TRBD2 (5 bases). This CDR3 has 13 residues. In germline, CDR1 is GTSNPN, CDR2 SVGIG (reference sequence). The V gene lost 2 bases and the J gene lost 5 bases, with 10 bases spanning the gap. Here the CDR3 DNA reads TGTGCCTGGAGTATGACGGGAAACAATGAGCAGTTCTTC. This encodes CAWSMTGNNEQFF. Complete variable domain (other parts from reference TRBV30 and TRBJ2-1): SQTIHQWPATLVQPVGSPLSLECTVEGTSNPNLYWYRQAAGRGLQLLFYSVGIGQISSEVPQNLSASRPQDRQFILSSKKLLLSDSGFYLCAWSMTGNNEQFFGPGTRLTVL.

As regards this clone: This same CDR3 is encoded by further DNA sequences in the sample. The chain employs TRBV6-5 and TRBJ1-2, with unresolved D. V lost 0 bases, J lost 8 bases, and 7 bases lay in between. This CDR3 comprises 12 residues. Germline loops: CDR1 MNHEY, CDR2 SVGAGI. The chain's CDR3 is CASSYSGGGYTF. In DNA, the CDR3 is TGTGCCAGCAGTTACTCCGGAGGGGGCTACACCTTC.

The chain combines TRBV6-5 with TRBJ1-6; TRBD1 might be the D (5 bases). Trimming took 5 bases from V and 8 from J, leaving 16 bases between them. This CDR3 is 15 amino acids long. Germline-derived CDR1 and CDR2 are MNHEY and SVGAGI. In DNA form, the CDR3 reads TGTGCCAGCAGTACCCCCGGGGGGGGTTATTCACCCCTCCACTTT. It is translated as CASSTPGGGYSPLHF.

The chain employs TRBV18 and TRBJ2-7; tentative D call: TRBD1 (10 bases). Trimming left V 8 bases short and J 2 bases short, with 19 bases between. The CDR3 runs 15 residues. The germline gives CDR1 KGHSH, CDR2 LQKENI. The CDR3 bases are TGTGCCAGCCGGTCTAGCGGGACAGGGGCCTACGAGCAGTACTTC. Translating it yields CASRSSGTGAYEQYF.

This clone occurred once. The chain couples TRBV5-4 to TRBJ2-3; TRBD2 might be the D (6 bases). CDR3 size: 16 residues. The V end was cut by 2 bases, the J end by 3 bases, with 16 bases between. Germline V CDR1 and CDR2: SGHNT, YYREEE (reference sequence). The CDR3: CASSLGGAAGTDTQYF. CDR3 coding DNA: TGTGCCAGCAGCTTAGGAGGGGCGGCTGGGACAGATACGCAGTATTTT.

This clone was picked up one time. The rearrangement links TRBV28 to TRBJ1-4; D call uncertain. The CDR3 spans 12 residues. Trimming left V 3 bases short and J 7 bases short, with 6 bases between. Germline assignment: CDR1 MDHEN and CDR2 SYDVKM. The DNA for the CDR3 is TGTGCCAGCAGTTTGGCCGTTGAAAAACTGTTTTTT. Amino acids: CASSLAVEKLFF.

The chain joins TRBV28 to TRBJ2-3, with 7 bases fitting TRBD1. There are 16 residues in the CDR3. CDR1 MDHEN and CDR2 SYDVKM come from the germline V gene. The V gene end was trimmed by 5 bases and the J gene end by 1 base; junction bases not matched to a gene: 9. This CDR3 is CASSVSPGQRTDTQYF. CDR3 bases: TGTGCCAGCAGTGTTTCTCCGGGACAGCGCACAGATACGCAGTATTTT.

V gene TRBV7-9 combines with J gene TRBJ2-1, with 9 bases identical to TRBD2. The junction had 8 bases not matched to a gene; V was cut back by 7 bases and J by 7 bases. The length of the CDR3 is 14 residues. Germline values: CDR1 SEHNR, CDR2 FQNEAQ (reference sequence). The CDR3 reads CASTYQTSGNEQFF. The CDR3 DNA sequence: TGTGCCAGCACCTACCAGACTAGCGGTAATGAGCAGTTCTTC.

This chain uses TRBV9 with TRBJ2-1; 11 bases agree with TRBD2. Looked up from germline, CDR1 is SGDLS and CDR2 is YYNGEE. The junction had 7 bases not matched to a gene; V was cut back by 1 base and J by 4 bases. The CDR3 extends over 17 amino acids. CDR3 residues: CASSVPSGGPRYNEQFF. CDR3 nucleotide sequence: TGTGCCAGCAGCGTACCTAGCGGGGGGCCCAGGTACAATGAGCAGTTCTTC.

The chain employs TRBV7-3 and TRBJ1-2; 9 nucleotides align to TRBD1. Germline V CDR1 and CDR2: SGHTA, FQGTGA. This CDR3 is built from 13 residues. V dropped 7 bases and J dropped 0; count of bases not matched to a gene: 0. The CDR3 protein is CASNRGPNYGYTF. The CDR3 DNA reads TGTGCCAGCAACAGGGGGCCTAACTATGGCTACACCTTC.

V usage is TRBV15 and J usage is TRBJ2-7, with D tentatively TRBD2 (6 bases). Germline V gives CDR1 LNHNV, CDR2 YYDKDF (reference sequence). With 3 bases removed from V and 2 bases from J, the gap between germline ends came to 8 bases. CDR3 length: 13 residues. The DNA of the CDR3 is TGTGCCACCAGCAGCGGGAGCCCCTACGAGCAGTACTTC. Its protein is CATSSGSPYEQYF.

This chain connects TRBV18 to TRBJ1-4, with 11 bases that match TRBD1. This CDR3 is built from 15 residues. Trimming at V came to 0 bases and at J to 7 bases, leaving 1 base not matched to a gene. Germline loops: CDR1 KGHSH, CDR2 LQKENI. CDR3 coding DNA: TGTGCCAGCTCACCACCGGGACAGGGGGGTGAAAAACTGTTTTTT. As protein: CASSPPGQGGEKLFF.

The chain uses TRBV13 and TRBJ1-3, with 7 bases matching TRBD1. CDR3 length equals 14 residues. V lost 5 bases, J lost 4 bases, and 5 bases stayed unmatched. The V gene's germline CDR1 is PRHDT and CDR2 FYEKMQ (reference sequence). CDR3 residues: CASSERGRGNTIYF. CDR3 DNA: TGTGCCAGCAGCGAAAGGGGGCGCGGAAACACCATATATTTT.

This chain uses TRBV7-8 with TRBJ2-3; 9 positions match TRBD1. V shed 6 bases, J shed 7 bases, and the junction held 14 bases outside the gene matches. The CDR3 is made up of 16 amino acids. Germline CDR1 SGHVS, CDR2 FQNEAQ. CDR3 sequence (DNA): TGTGCCAGCAGTTCCATGCCGACAGGGGGGTGGAATACGCAGTATTTT. Residues: CASSSMPTGGWNTQYF.

This sequence joins TRBV4-3 and TRBJ1-4, with D possibly matching TRBD1 (6 bases). Trimming stripped 5 bases from V and 0 bases from J, with 10 bases between. The CDR3 covers 15 residues. Germline CDR1 LGHNA, CDR2 YSLEER. The DNA of the CDR3 is TGCGCCAGCAGCGACAGGTTTGCAACTAATGAAAAACTGTTTTTT. This translates into CASSDRFATNEKLFF.

The V call is TRBV5-1, the J call TRBJ2-3; tentatively, D is TRBD2 (5 bases). The germline gives CDR1 SGHRS, CDR2 YFSETQ. CDR3 length: 12 amino acids. V was shortened by 5 bases and J by 11 bases, with 15 bases between the two germline ends. CDR3 sequence reads: CASRSLAGLQYF. The CDR3 coding sequence is TGCGCCAGCAGGTCCCTGGCGGGCCTGCAGTATTTT.

V and J are TRBV4-1 and TRBJ2-7; perhaps TRBD2 as D (5 bases). The CDR3 spans 14 residues. V lost 1 base, J lost 4 bases, and 11 bases lay in between. The V gene's germline CDR1 is MGHRA and CDR2 YSYEKL. CDR3 nucleotides: TGCGCCAGCAGCCAAGGTCGGGGTGGGTACGAGCAGTACTTC. Encoded protein: CASSQGRGGYEQYF.

The chain carries TRBV5-1 and TRBJ2-2, with D tentatively TRBD1 (6 bases). The CDR3 is 13 amino acids. Germline V gene lookup returns CDR1 SGHRS and CDR2 YFSETQ. Trimming took 7 bases from V and 4 from J, leaving 11 bases between them. CDR3: CASRDTTTGELFF. The CDR3 region has the DNA TGCGCCAGCCGGGACACCACCACCGGGGAGCTGTTTTTT.

The V gene is TRBV11-2, the J gene TRBJ2-7; TRBD1 might be the D (5 bases). V was pared by 6 bases and J by 1 base, with 16 bases between. Germline CDR1 SGHAT, CDR2 FQNNGV. CDR3 length: 15 amino acids. The CDR3 protein is CASRMNFQGSYEQYF. The CDR3 DNA sequence: TGTGCCAGCAGAATGAATTTCCAGGGTTCCTACGAGCAGTACTTC.

The chain recombines TRBV24-1 with TRBJ1-6; D gene uncertain. Trimming left V 10 bases short and J 0 bases short, with 6 bases between. This CDR3 is built from 13 residues. Germline values: CDR1 KGHDR, CDR2 SFDVKD. The CDR3 coding sequence is TGTGCCACAGCTAGCTCCTATAATTCACCCCTCCACTTT. It translates to CATASSYNSPLHF.

This chain connects TRBV27 to TRBJ1-6, with D possibly TRBD1 on 6 matching bases. Trimming pared 2 bases from V and 4 bases from J, leaving 15 bases between. The CDR3 consists of 17 residues. Germline values: CDR1 MNHEY, CDR2 SMNVEV (reference sequence). The CDR3 DNA reads as TGTGCCAGCAGTTTACTCCTAGACAGGATGTATAATTCACCCCTCCACTTT. Protein sequence: CASSLLLDRMYNSPLHF.

The chain has TRBV30 and TRBJ1-2; D unclear. CDR1 GTSNPN and CDR2 SVGIG come from the germline V gene (reference sequence). CDR3 size: 11 residues. V shed 3 bases and J shed 8 bases, with 10 bases lying between them. CDR3 in amino acids: CAWRQAGGYTF. The CDR3 DNA is TGTGCCTGGAGGCAAGCGGGCGGCTACACCTTC.

The chain carries TRBV7-9 and TRBJ1-1, with TRBD1 matching 11 bases. CDR3 size: 15 residues. After removal of 5 bases from V and 4 bases from J, the junction contained 6 bases not matched to a gene. Germline-derived CDR1 and CDR2 are SEHNR and FQNEAQ (reference sequence). CDR3: CASSTRGTGGTEAFF. The DNA for the CDR3 is TGTGCCAGCAGCACCCGCGGGACAGGGGGCACTGAAGCTTTCTTT.

The gene calls are TRBV7-9 and TRBJ1-1; 7 bases are a match to TRBD1. The CDR3 length is 12 residues. V was clipped by 4 bases and J by 6 bases; unmatched bases: 2. Germline V CDR1 and CDR2: SEHNR, FQNEAQ (reference sequence). CDR3 protein: CASSSGGSEAFF. The CDR3 DNA sequence: TGTGCCAGCAGCTCAGGGGGATCTGAAGCTTTCTTT.

The chain links TRBV5-4 to TRBJ1-1; 8 positions agree with TRBD1. The V segment lost 4 bases and the J segment 12 bases; nucleotides outside the gene matches: 8. CDR3 length: 12 amino acids. Germline CDR1 reads SGHNT; CDR2 reads YYREEE (reference sequence). The CDR3 coding sequence is TGTGCCAGCAGCCCGGGACAGGCGTTGACTTTCTTT. Its translation is CASSPGQALTFF.

This rearrangement joins TRBV7-9 to TRBJ2-2, with no clear D. The ends were cut back, 5 bases at V and 4 bases at J, with 11 bases in the middle. This CDR3 contains 14 residues. CDR1 SEHNR and CDR2 FQNEAQ come from the germline V gene (reference sequence). DNA for the CDR3: TGTGCCAGCAGCGACCGGGTCACCACCGGGGAGCTGTTTTTT. Its translation: CASSDRVTTGELFF.

This clone was picked up one time. This chain joins TRBV2 and TRBJ1-5; D is unclear. V was cut by 0 bases and J by 7 bases, with 13 bases left in between. This CDR3 comprises 15 residues. Germline assignment: CDR1 SNHLY and CDR2 FYNNEI. The chain's CDR3 is CASSEAGRVSQPQHF. Written as DNA, the CDR3 is TGTGCCAGCAGTGAAGCGGGTCGGGTAAGCCAGCCCCAGCATTTT. Together with reference TRBV2 and TRBJ1-5, the CDR3 gives the full variable domain: EPEVTQTPSHQVTQMGQEVILRCVPISNHLYFYWYRQILGQKVEFLVSFYNNEISEKSEIFDDQFSVERPDGSNFTLKIRSTKLEDSAMYFCASSEAGRVSQPQHFGDGTRLSIL.